This T cell receptor (beta chain) derives from a study of CD8+ T cells in alopecia areata. Broader study findings: Clonality exceeded that of normal scalp in lesional scalp, most notably in alopecia totalis/universalis.

As for treatment: oral pan-JAK inhibitor, 5-10 mg twice daily. cDNA prepared by RNA extraction and subsequent reverse transcription served as the template for sequencing. Using immunoSEQ multiplex PCR, the repertoire was profiled, and TCRdb retains in-frame clones only, with some absent. The sample contains about 280,000 clones, 55% to 70% of which appear only once. Per the germline V gene, CDR1 is SGHNT and CDR2 is YYREEE (reference sequence). The CDR3 covers 15 residues. Trimming removed 1 base from V and 1 base from J; junction bases left unmatched: 3. Turning to this clone: As yet, its antigen is unknown.

The rearrangement links TRBV5-4 to TRBJ2-3, with TRBD2 matching over 7 bases. The clonotype was recovered from a human donor with alopecia areata. Sequences were derived from CD4+ T cells sorted from blood, sampled at week 24, from a patient treated with tofacitinib. This CDR3 is CASSLQGGGTDTQYF. CDR3 nucleotide sequence: TGTGCCAGCAGCTTGCAGGGAGGGGGCACAGATACGCAGTATTTT.